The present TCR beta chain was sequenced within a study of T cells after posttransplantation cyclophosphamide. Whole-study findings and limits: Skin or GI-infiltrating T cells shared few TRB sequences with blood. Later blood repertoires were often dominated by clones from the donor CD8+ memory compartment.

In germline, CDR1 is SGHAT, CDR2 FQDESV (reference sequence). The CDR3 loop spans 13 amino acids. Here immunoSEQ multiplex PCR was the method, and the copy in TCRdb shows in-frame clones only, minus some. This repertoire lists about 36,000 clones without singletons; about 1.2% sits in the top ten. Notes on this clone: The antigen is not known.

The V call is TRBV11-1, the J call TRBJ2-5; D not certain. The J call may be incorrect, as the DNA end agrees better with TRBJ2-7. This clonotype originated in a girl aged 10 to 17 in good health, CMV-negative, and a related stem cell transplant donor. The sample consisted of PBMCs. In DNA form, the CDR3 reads TGTGCCAGCAGCTTAGGATATACCTACGAGCAGTACTTC. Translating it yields CASSLGYTYEQYF.